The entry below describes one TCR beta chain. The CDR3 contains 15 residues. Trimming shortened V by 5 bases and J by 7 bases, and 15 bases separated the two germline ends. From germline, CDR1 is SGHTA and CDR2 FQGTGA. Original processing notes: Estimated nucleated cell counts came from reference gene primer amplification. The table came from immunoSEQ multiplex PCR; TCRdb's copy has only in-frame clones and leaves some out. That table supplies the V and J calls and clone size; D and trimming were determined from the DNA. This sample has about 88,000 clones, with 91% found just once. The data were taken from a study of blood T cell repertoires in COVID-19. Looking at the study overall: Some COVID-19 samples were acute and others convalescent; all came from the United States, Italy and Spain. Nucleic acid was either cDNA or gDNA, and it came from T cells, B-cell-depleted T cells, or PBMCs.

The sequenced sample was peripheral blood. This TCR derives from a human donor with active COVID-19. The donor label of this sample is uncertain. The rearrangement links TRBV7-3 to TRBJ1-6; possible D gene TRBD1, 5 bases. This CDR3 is CASSQTGGRNSPLHF. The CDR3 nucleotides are TGTGCCAGCAGCCAGACCGGGGGTCGGAATTCACCCCTCCACTTT.